This T cell receptor (beta chain) was recovered during a study of preoperative IRX-2 immunotherapy in early breast cancer. Indicated treatment: preoperative locoregional IRX-2 cytokine immunotherapy. This phase Ib study tested locoregional IRX-2 cytokine immunotherapy given before surgery. Sequencing was performed with immunoSEQ multiplex PCR; in TCRdb, only in-frame clones are kept and a portion is missing. The table has about 37,000 clones, 80% to 90% seen once; the top ten hold over 1.3%. Trimming took off 2 bases at V and 5 bases at J, with 12 bases between the two ends. Germline V gives CDR1 WSHSY, CDR2 SAAADI. The CDR3 covers 14 residues.

This TCR derives from a human donor with breast cancer. V is TRBV10-2 and J is TRBJ1-2, with a weak D call TRBD1 (6 bases). The sequencing used lymph node tissue, collected after IRX-2 immunotherapy. The CDR3 coding sequence is TGCGCCAGCAGTGAGGCCAGGGGAGGATATGGCTACACCTTC. Translating gives CASSEARGGYGYTF.